The TCR beta chain described here comes from a study of blood T cell repertoires in COVID-19. About the study: PBMCs, B-cell-depleted T cells, or T cells provided the cDNA or gDNA that made up the material.

With 3 bases removed from V and 1 base from J, the gap between germline ends came to 7 bases. Germline CDR1 and CDR2: GTSNPN and SVGIG (reference sequence). The CDR3 spans 13 residues. Authors' analysis steps: Amplifying reference gene primers gave estimates of nucleated cell counts. Clones were sequenced by immunoSEQ multiplex PCR, and TCRdb holds only the in-frame ones, with some missing. The DNA was the basis for D and trimming; V, J and clone size are from that table. The sample gives 100,000 to 150,000 clones, around 89% of which show up once; roughly 18% is in the top ten. Sequenced sample: peripheral blood. The V gene is TRBV30, the J gene TRBJ1-5, with D possibly TRBD1 on 6 matching bases. This TCR came from a man aged 45-60 years with active or convalescent COVID-19. The CDR3 sequence: CAWSQGSNQPQHF. The CDR3 DNA sequence: TGTGCCTGGAGCCAGGGGAGCAATCAGCCCCAGCATTTT.